A single sample gave rise to the 19 T cell receptor beta chains below, sequenced in a study of T cell clonotyping in hematopoietic cell transplantation. Method: immunoSEQ multiplex PCR; TCRdb's copy keeps in-frame clones and lacks some. The table lists 5,500 to 7,000 clones, 70% to 90% of them singletons, with more than 14% in the top ten. The sequenced sample was peripheral blood mononuclear cells, obtained 180 days after allogeneic stem cell transplant. The receptor set was obtained from a female patient between 50 and 60 years old who had an allogeneic stem cell transplant from an unrelated donor, so the T cells may come from the graft donor. Some clones in this sample may be carry-over from other donors' samples.

The J gene is TRBJ1-3, the V gene TRBV7-2; D remains ambiguous. V gave up 5 bases and J gave up 0 bases, with 11 bases separating them. Germline CDR1 SGHTA, CDR2 FQGNSA. CDR3 size: 15 residues. CDR3: CASSLSTLSGNTIYF. The DNA of the CDR3 is TGTGCCAGCAGCCTTTCCACGCTCTCTGGAAACACCATATATTTT.

The chain joins TRBV27 to TRBJ1-1, with TRBD1 matching over 7 bases. This CDR3 comprises 20 residues. Trimming removed 5 bases from V and 2 bases from J; junction bases left unmatched: 23. The germline V gene has CDR1 MNHEY and CDR2 SMNVEV (reference sequence). This CDR3 reads CASSPWTTGRPSEDNTEAFF. Written as DNA, the CDR3 is TGTGCCAGCAGTCCATGGACGACAGGGAGGCCCAGCGAAGATAACACTGAAGCTTTCTTT.

This rearrangement joins TRBV27 to TRBJ1-2; possibly TRBD1 for D (6 bases). The CDR3 sequence is 15 residues long. Deletions cut 3 bases from V and 0 bases from J, with 11 bases between. Germline V CDR1 and CDR2: MNHEY, SMNVEV (reference sequence). CDR3 bases: TGTGCCAGCAGTTTTCTAGGGGGAGCTAACTATGGCTACACCTTC. This gives the protein CASSFLGGANYGYTF.

This clone was found a few times. The V call is TRBV7-2, the J call TRBJ1-1; a weak D match, TRBD1 (6 bases). Germline values: CDR1 SGHTA, CDR2 FQGNSA. CDR3 length equals 15 residues. Trimming shortened V by 3 bases and J by 5 bases, and 16 bases separated the two germline ends. The CDR3 region is CASSFPSQGQTEAFF. CDR3 sequence (DNA): TGTGCCAGCAGCTTCCCAAGCCAGGGGCAAACTGAAGCTTTCTTT.

The rearrangement links TRBV10-1 to TRBJ2-7; 9 bases map to TRBD2. CDR3 length: 15 residues. V was pared by 2 bases and J by 2 bases, with 4 bases of the junction left unmatched. CDR1 and CDR2 (germline): WNHNN, SYGVQD (reference sequence). CDR3 nucleotides: TGCGCCAGCAGTGAGGTAGCGGGGGAACCCTACGAGCAGTACTTC. Translating gives CASSEVAGEPYEQYF.

The J gene is TRBJ1-3, the V gene TRBV2; no reliable D call. The germline V gene encodes CDR1 SNHLY and CDR2 FYNNEI. Trimming cost V 3 bases and J 0 bases, with 12 bases left between them. This CDR3 has 16 residues. CDR3 amino acids: CASSDRAPSSGNTIYF. Written as DNA, the CDR3 is TGTGCCAGCAGTGATCGCGCACCCAGCTCTGGAAACACCATATATTTT.

The chain carries TRBV6-5 and TRBJ1-5; D gene uncertain. Germline CDR1 and CDR2: MNHEY and SVGAGI. V lost 0 bases and J 9 bases, leaving 9 bases between the germline ends. This CDR3 region has 13 residues. CDR3 sequence: CASSYSGSWPQHF. For the CDR3, the DNA is TGTGCCAGCAGTTACTCGGGGAGTTGGCCCCAGCATTTT.

V usage is TRBV28 and J usage is TRBJ1-1; D perhaps matches TRBD1 (5 bases). Germline V gene lookup returns CDR1 MDHEN and CDR2 SYDVKM. The CDR3 runs to 14 residues. Trimming shortened V by 2 bases and J by 0 bases, and 7 bases separated the two germline ends. The CDR3 nucleotides are TGTGCCAGCAGTTTAAGGGGTGTGAACACTGAAGCTTTCTTT. It is translated as CASSLRGVNTEAFF.

This clone was recorded once. This chain connects TRBV6-4 to TRBJ2-2; TRBD2 matches 12 bases. Germline trimming cut 6 bases from V and 7 bases from J; bases unmatched to any gene: 6. The CDR3 is made up of 15 amino acids. In germline, CDR1 is MRHNA, CDR2 SNTAGT. This CDR3 reads CASSPSGGAVGELFF. The DNA for the CDR3 is TGTGCCAGCAGCCCTAGCGGGGGGGCCGTCGGGGAGCTGTTTTTT.

The chain uses TRBV2 and TRBJ1-2; 12 bases map to TRBD1. Germline assignment: CDR1 SNHLY and CDR2 FYNNEI. The V and J ends lost 7 bases and 4 bases, in that order; junction bases with no gene match: 10. This CDR3 is 16 amino acids long. The DNA of the CDR3 is TGTGCCAGCACCCCGGGACAGGGGGCTAGAGGCTATGGCTACACCTTC. Translating it yields CASTPGQGARGYGYTF.

The V and J genes are TRBV28 and TRBJ1-2; D is unresolved. The length of the CDR3 is 13 residues. Trimming left V 6 bases short and J 4 bases short, with 12 bases between. Germline-derived CDR1 and CDR2 are MDHEN and SYDVKM. CDR3: CASSFDPVYGYTF. CDR3 in DNA: TGTGCCAGCAGCTTCGACCCCGTCTATGGCTACACCTTC.

The chain is built from TRBV7-2 and TRBJ2-7; TRBD2 matches at 7 bases. V lost 5 bases, J lost 3 bases, and 7 bases stayed unmatched. CDR3 length equals 14 residues. Looked up from germline, CDR1 is SGHTA and CDR2 is FQGNSA. The DNA of the CDR3 is TGTGCCAGCAGCCCGGGGCGGGGGAGCTACGAGCAGTACTTC. Protein: CASSPGRGSYEQYF.

This rearrangement joins TRBV30 to TRBJ1-4; no firm D call. The germline CDR1 and CDR2 sequences are GTSNPN and SVGIG (reference sequence). The V end was cut by 1 base, the J end by 0 bases, with 12 bases between. The CDR3 is made up of 16 amino acids. This chain's CDR3 is CAWSEGLETTNEKLFF. For the CDR3, the DNA is TGTGCCTGGAGTGAAGGGTTGGAGACAACTAATGAAAAACTGTTTTTT. Drawing the rest from reference TRBV30 and TRBJ1-4, the complete variable domain is SQTIHQWPATLVQPVGSPLSLECTVEGTSNPNLYWYRQAAGRGLQLLFYSVGIGQISSEVPQNLSASRPQDRQFILSSKKLLLSDSGFYLCAWSEGLETTNEKLFFGSGTQLSVL.

J is TRBJ1-1 and V is TRBV5-1; no definite D call. This CDR3 region has 14 residues. CDR1 and CDR2 (germline): SGHRS, YFSETQ. Trimming took off 4 bases at V and 3 bases at J, with 13 bases between the two ends. CDR3 bases: TGCGCCAGCAGCAAGGACCCTGGGGACACTGAAGCTTTCTTT. It codes for CASSKDPGDTEAFF. The variable domain in full, completed from reference TRBV5-1 and TRBJ1-1, reads KAGVTQTPRYLIKTRGQQVTLSCSPISGHRSVSWYQQTPGQGLQFLFEYFSETQRNKGNFPGRFSGRQFSNSRSEMNVSTLELGDSALYLCASSKDPGDTEAFFGQGTRLTVV.

This clone has only one observation. CDR3 in DNA: TGCAGCGTTGAACCCAATACGCAGTATTTT. Translation gives CSVEPNTQYF. The genes are TRBV29-1 and TRBJ2-3; unclear D gene. The CDR3 is 10 residues long. The ends were cut back, 2 bases at V and 7 bases at J, with 4 bases in the middle. The germline V gene encodes CDR1 SQVTM and CDR2 ANQGSEA.

CDR3 DNA: TGTGCCAGCAGCCCCCTCCAGCGGGGGCACAATGAGCAGTTCTTC. This encodes CASSPLQRGHNEQFF. The chain combines TRBV7-3 with TRBJ2-1; 8 nucleotides agree with TRBD2. Germline lookup yields CDR1 SGHTA and CDR2 FQGTGA. V lost 5 bases, J lost 5 bases, and 8 bases stayed unmatched. The CDR3 contains 15 residues.

The chain uses TRBV7-3 and TRBJ1-1; the D is unclear. CDR1 is SGHTA, CDR2 FQGTGA, per germline. CDR3 length: 13 amino acids. V lost 1 base, J lost 6 bases, and 9 bases lay in between. CDR3 loop: CASSLILGSEAFF. The CDR3 nucleotides are TGTGCCAGCAGCTTAATCTTGGGTTCTGAAGCTTTCTTT.

The chain carries TRBV5-6 and TRBJ2-7; unclear D gene. CDR1 and CDR2 (germline): SGHDT, YYEEEE. This CDR3 spans 12 amino acids. Trimming took 4 bases from V and 3 from J, leaving 8 bases between them. The CDR3 protein is CASSRILYEQYF. The CDR3 DNA follows: TGTGCCAGCAGCCGAATCCTCTACGAGCAGTACTTC.

The CDR3 coding sequence is TGTGCCAGCAGTTACTGGGCGGGGGGGCTGACAGATACGCAGTATTTT. It specifies CASSYWAGGLTDTQYF. The chain couples TRBV6-6 to TRBJ2-3, with 9 bases that match TRBD2. This CDR3 contains 16 residues. The V segment lost 1 base and the J segment 3 bases; nucleotides outside the gene matches: 5. Germline values: CDR1 MNHNY, CDR2 SVGAGI (reference sequence).